Listed below are T cell receptor beta chains from one sample, sequenced in a study of blood T cell repertoires in COVID-19. The repertoire was sequenced with immunoSEQ multiplex PCR; TCRdb's copy has only in-frame clones and lacks some. This sample has some 200,000 clones, with roughly 87% found just once. The sample comprised PBMCs or T cells enriched from blood (not recorded which). The source of these receptors is a woman in her twenties or thirties who had recovered from COVID-19. The CDR3 runs from the conserved cysteine through the conserved F or W. A D gene is named only where the DNA matches it firmly. Clone size is shown for a subset of rows, as once, few, many or a class of expanded clone.

TRBV7-8	.	TRBJ2-5	.	TGTGCCAGCAGCCCATCGACTGACGCTTCGGTGACCCAGTACTTC	CASSPSTDASVTQYF
TRBV7-9	.	TRBJ1-4	.	TGTGCCAGCAGCCCTTATGAAAAACTGTTTTTT	CASSPYEKLFF
TRBV6-6	.	TRBJ1-4	.	TGTGCCAGCAGCCCCGCGGCCGGGGCTAATGAAAAACTGTTTTTT	CASSPAAGANEKLFF
TRBV28	.	TRBJ1-5	.	TGTGCCAGCAGTTTCGGGTCTCAGCCCCAGCATTTT	CASSFGSQPQHF
TRBV30	.	TRBJ1-1	.	TGTGCCTGGAGGTCGACAGGAGACACTGAAGCTTTCTTT	CAWRSTGDTEAFF
TRBV7-9	.	TRBJ2-5	TRBD2	TGTGCCAGCAGCCAAACGACTAGCGGGCAAGAGACCCAGTACTTC	CASSQTTSGQETQYF
TRBV11-3	.	TRBJ1-1	.	TGTGCCAGCAGCTTAGAATCAGAGAACACTGAAGCTTTCTTT	CASSLESENTEAFF
TRBV11-2	.	TRBJ2-1	TRBD2	TGTGCCAGCTCGGGACTAGCGGGAGGGCCTTCCTCCTACAATGAGCAGTTCTTC	CASSGLAGGPSSYNEQFF
TRBV28	.	TRBJ1-6	.	TGTGCCAGCAGGGACAACTATAATTCACCCCTCCACTTT	CASRDNYNSPLHF
TRBV5-1	.	TRBJ2-1	TRBD1	TGCGCCAGCAGCGGCGGACAGGTCAGCGATGAGCAGTTCTTC	CASSGGQVSDEQFF
TRBV15	.	TRBJ2-7	.	TGTGCCACCAGCAGAGGAGGTAGCGGTACCTACGAGCAGTACTTC	CATSRGGSGTYEQYF
TRBV5-5	.	TRBJ2-7	.	TGTGCCAGCAGCGGGGGCCTTACCTACGAGCAGTACTTC	CASSGGLTYEQYF
TRBV6-2/TRBV6-3	.	TRBJ1-6	.	TGTGCCAGCAGTTCCGTGAGAAGAGTTACCAACTCACCCCTCCACTTT	CASSSVRRVTNSPLHF
TRBV4-3	once	TRBJ2-7	TRBD1	TGCGCCAGCAGCCAAGATCACAGGGGGAGGTACGAGCAGTACTTC	CASSQDHRGRYEQYF
TRBV18	.	TRBJ1-1	TRBD1	TGTGCCAGCTCACCTACTGGGACAGGGATCCCTGAAGCTTTCTTT	CASSPTGTGIPEAFF
TRBV19	.	TRBJ1-1	.	TGTGCCAGTATCCCCTTCAGGGGAGGGGACACTGAAGCTTTCTTT	CASIPFRGGDTEAFF
TRBV15	.	TRBJ1-1	.	TGTGCCACCAGCAGAGATCCAGGGGCTGAAGCTTTCTTT	CATSRDPGAEAFF
TRBV5-1	.	TRBJ1-1	TRBD1	TGCGCCAGCAGCGACAGGGAAGGAGCTTTCTTT	CASSDREGAFF
TRBV18	.	TRBJ1-1	.	TGTGCCAGCTCACCACGGCCCCGTGGGAACACTGAAGCTTTCTTT	CASSPRPRGNTEAFF
TRBV6-5	.	TRBJ1-3	.	TGTGCCAGCAGCGGGATCTCTGGAAACACCATATATTTT	CASSGISGNTIYF
TRBV19	.	TRBJ2-1	TRBD2	TGTGCCAGTACCTCGCGGGGGGCTCTATACAATGAGCAGTTCTTC	CASTSRGALYNEQFF
TRBV7-6	.	TRBJ2-1	TRBD2	TGTGCCAGCAGCCCTAACCACGGGGGGGGTTACAATGAGCAGTTCTTC	CASSPNHGGGYNEQFF
TRBV7-2	.	TRBJ2-1	TRBD1	TGTGCCAGCAGCTTGGGACAGGGGTACAATGAGCAGTTCTTC	CASSLGQGYNEQFF
TRBV7-6	medium-sized	TRBJ1-1	.	TGTGCCAGCACTAGGGAGGCGGGTCGAGCTTTCTTT	CASTREAGRAFF
TRBV2	.	TRBJ2-5	.	TGTGCCAGCACTCGTTGGCAGGGTAAAGAGACCCAGTACTTC	CASTRWQGKETQYF
TRBV30	once	TRBJ2-5	.	TGTGCCTGGAGTGAGGAGGATGAGACCCAGTACTTC	CAWSEEDETQYF
TRBV6-2/TRBV6-3	.	TRBJ2-7	.	TGTGCCAGCAGCCACTCCGGGACATACTCCTACGAGCAGTACTTC	CASSHSGTYSYEQYF
TRBV7-2	.	TRBJ2-5	TRBD2	TGTGCCAGCAGCTTAGCTAGCGGGATGGAAGAGACCCAGTACTTC	CASSLASGMEETQYF
TRBV7-2	.	TRBJ2-7	.	TGTGCCAGCAGCCAACTACCACTGGAGCAGTACTTC	CASSQLPLEQYF
TRBV6-5	.	TRBJ2-2	TRBD1	TGTGCCAGCAGCTGGGACAGGAACACCGGGGAGCTGTTTTTT	CASSWDRNTGELFF
TRBV7-8	.	TRBJ1-2	.	TGTGCCAGCAGCTTAGCCGGGCAGGGGTATGGCTACACCTTC	CASSLAGQGYGYTF
TRBV7-2	.	TRBJ1-2	TRBD1	TGTGCCAGCAGCTTAAATCTGGGACAGGACACGAAGTACTTC	CASSLNLGQDTKYF
TRBV9	.	TRBJ2-2	.	TGTGCCAGCAACGACGTCCGGCAGGGGCACACCGGGGAGCTGTTTTTT	CASNDVRQGHTGELFF
TRBV2	.	TRBJ1-1	TRBD1	TGTGCCAGCACTAGGGACAGGGCGGCGAACACTGAAGCTTTCTTT	CASTRDRAANTEAFF
TRBV7-2	.	TRBJ2-5	TRBD2	TGTGCCAGCAGCTTCTCTAGCGGGGGGGCCTTAGAGACCCAGTACTTC	CASSFSSGGALETQYF
TRBV19	few	TRBJ1-1	.	TGTGCCAGTATGGGGTCTAGGGAGGGGGAAGCTTTCTTT	CASMGSREGEAFF
TRBV6-5	.	TRBJ2-1	.	TGTGCCAGCAGTTCCGCTCTAGCCACCTACAATGAGCAGTTCTTC	CASSSALATYNEQFF
TRBV5-1	.	TRBJ2-2	TRBD1	TGCGCCAGCAGCTCGGACAGGGAAACCGGGGAGCTGTTTTTT	CASSSDRETGELFF
TRBV30	.	TRBJ2-1	TRBD2	TGTGCCTGGAGGGGCACTAGCGGGAATGAGCAGTTCTTC	CAWRGTSGNEQFF
TRBV7-9	few	TRBJ1-1	TRBD1	TGTGCCAGCAGACAGACAGGGGTGAACACTGAAGCTTTCTTT	CASRQTGVNTEAFF
TRBV21-1	.	TRBJ2-5	.	TGTGCCAGCAGCAGAACCGGGACACCACCACCACTTTTGGAGACCCAGTACTTC	CASSRTGTPPPLLETQYF
TRBV13	.	TRBJ1-6	.	TGTGCCAGCAGCTTCGGGGGGATGATTAATTCACCCCTCCACTTT	CASSFGGMINSPLHF
TRBV12-3/TRBV12-4	.	TRBJ1-1	.	TGTGCCAGCAGTGGCGGGTCTGGGGCTTTCTTT	CASSGGSGAFF
TRBV6-8	.	TRBJ2-3	TRBD2	TGTGCCAGCCTGACTAGCGGGAGCACAGATACGCAGTATTTT	CASLTSGSTDTQYF
TRBV27	.	TRBJ2-6	TRBD1	TGTGCCAGCAGTTATGGACAGGGGCGGGACTCTGGGGCCAACGTCCTGACTTTC	CASSYGQGRDSGANVLTF
TRBV28	.	TRBJ1-2	TRBD1	TGTGCCAGCAACATGCGGACAGGGGGCGACTATGGCTACACCTTC	CASNMRTGGDYGYTF
TRBV5-1	.	TRBJ2-1	TRBD1	TGCGCCAGCGGGGGACAGGGAAACTACAATGAGCAGTTCTTC	CASGGQGNYNEQFF
TRBV27	.	TRBJ1-1	.	TGTGCCAGCACCCGGACCCAGGGCACTGAAGCTTTCTTT	CASTRTQGTEAFF
TRBV18	.	TRBJ2-7	TRBD2	TGTGCCAGCTCACGAGCGGGACTCCCCGCGGCCGAGCAGTACTTC	CASSRAGLPAAEQYF
TRBV29-1	.	TRBJ2-7	.	TGCAGCGTTGAATTGGTGGCATCCTACGAGCAGTACTTC	CSVELVASYEQYF
TRBV7-2	.	TRBJ1-3	TRBD1	TGTGCCAGCAGCTCTCAGGGGGCTGGAAACACCATATATTTT	CASSSQGAGNTIYF
TRBV18	.	TRBJ2-3	TRBD2	TGTGCCAGCTCACCCGTCGGGGGGGGAAGCGTCGCAGATACGCAGTATTTT	CASSPVGGGSVADTQYF
TRBV6-2/TRBV6-3	.	TRBJ2-7	.	TGTGCCAGCAGTTACCCTAATTTACAGGGCCCAGCCTACGAGCAGTACTTC	CASSYPNLQGPAYEQYF
TRBV5-6	few	TRBJ2-5	TRBD2	TGTGCCAGCAGCTTACCCCCGGGAGGCCAAGAGACCCAGTACTTC	CASSLPPGGQETQYF
TRBV6-2/TRBV6-3	.	TRBJ1-4	TRBD1	TGTGCCAGCAGTACATACCGGACAGGAAATAATGAAAAACTGTTTTTT	CASSTYRTGNNEKLFF